These 19 T cell receptor beta chains were all obtained from the same sample, sequenced in a study of shared T cell receptors in the human thymus. Repertoires were generated with immunoSEQ multiplex PCR, while TCRdb's copy carries only in-frame clones and drops some. Found here are a few hundred thousand clones, roughly 94% of them singletons; the top ten hold roughly 0.02%. Sequenced sample: thymocytes. These receptors all come from a human donor.

V usage is TRBV4-1 and J usage is TRBJ2-5; possibly TRBD2 for D (5 bases). Germline assignment: CDR1 MGHRA and CDR2 YSYEKL. The CDR3 extends over 14 amino acids. The ends were cut back, 7 bases at V and 4 bases at J, with 16 bases in the middle. DNA of the CDR3: TGCGCCAGCAAGACTACCCCCTCCGGAGAGACCCAGTACTTC. Protein product: CASKTTPSGETQYF.

With regard to this clone: An end of the junction does not agree with germline; a read error may underlie this. This specimen includes other DNA sequences encoding the same CDR3. The chain couples TRBV7-9 to TRBJ1-3; TRBD1 aligns across 7 bases. The germline gives CDR1 SEHNR, CDR2 FQNEAQ (reference sequence). There are 16 residues in the CDR3. CDR3 region: CASSLGDRVNGNTIYF. The CDR3 nucleotides read TGTGCTAGCAGCTTGGGTGACAGGGTTAACGGAAACACCATATATTTT.

The chain couples TRBV29-1 to TRBJ2-1, with TRBD1 identical over 8 bases. Per the germline V gene, CDR1 is SQVTM and CDR2 is ANQGSEA. This CDR3 region has 12 residues. J was trimmed by 7 bases and V by 5 bases; bases with no gene match: 4. The CDR3 DNA sequence: TGCAGCGTTCGTGACAGGGGAAATGAGCAGTTCTTC. Translated, it gives CSVRDRGNEQFF.

This clone has only a few counts. The gene calls are TRBV4-2 and TRBJ1-2, with TRBD1 identical over 9 bases. This CDR3 contains 15 residues. With V trimmed by 4 bases and J by 5 bases, 8 bases remained unmatched. Germline loops: CDR1 LGHNA, CDR2 YNFKEQ. CDR3 nucleotides: TGTGCCAGCAGCCTCCCGGAACAGGGGGCTTATGGCTACACCTTC. Translating it yields CASSLPEQGAYGYTF.

This sequence joins TRBV25-1 and TRBJ1-6; D is perhaps TRBD1 (6 bases). V lost 3 bases and J lost 5, with 14 bases in between. CDR1 and CDR2 (germline): MGHDK, SYGVNS. The CDR3 consists of 16 residues. The CDR3 nucleotides are TGTGCCAGCAGTGAGCAACAGGGTATCGATAATTCACCCCTCCACTTT. Protein sequence: CASSEQQGIDNSPLHF.

This chain links TRBV7-3 with TRBJ1-2; the D gene is possibly TRBD1 (5 bases). The CDR3 totals 14 residues. Per germline, CDR1 SGHTA and CDR2 FQGTGA. The V end lost 5 bases, the J end lost 4 bases, and 14 bases lay between the germline ends. This CDR3 reads CASSPQGIGYGYTF. The CDR3 DNA is TGTGCCAGCAGCCCCCAGGGCATCGGCTATGGCTACACCTTC. Using reference TRBV7-3 and TRBJ1-2 for the parts outside the CDR3, the full variable domain is GAGVSQTPSNKVTEKGKYVELRCDPISGHTALYWYRQSLGQGPEFLIYFQGTGAADDSGLPNDRFFAVRPEGSVSTLKIQRTERGDSAVYLCASSPQGIGYGYTFGSGTRLTVV.

For the CDR3, the DNA is TGTGCCAGCAGCGGCCAGGGGGATGAGCAGTTCTTC. It codes for CASSGQGDEQFF. The rearrangement links TRBV27 to TRBJ2-1; 7 bases match TRBD1. The trim removed 6 bases at V and 8 bases at J, leaving 4 bases unmatched. Per the germline V gene, CDR1 is MNHEY and CDR2 is SMNVEV (reference sequence). The CDR3 is made up of 12 amino acids.

V gene TRBV6-1 combines with J gene TRBJ2-7; D might be TRBD2 (5 bases). V gave up 0 bases and J gave up 3 bases, with 18 bases separating them. Germline values: CDR1 MNHNS, CDR2 SASEGT. The CDR3 is 17 residues long. Here the CDR3 DNA reads TGTGCCAGCAGTGAAGCCCCCCAGCAGCGGTCTTGCTACGAGCAGTACTTC. Protein: CASSEAPQQRSCYEQYF.

The CDR3 coding sequence is TGTGCCAGCAGCTTATTTTACAGCCCCTATGGCTACACCTTC. Its translation: CASSLFYSPYGYTF. This chain uses TRBV11-2 with TRBJ1-2, with D hard to call. The ends were cut back, 2 bases at V and 4 bases at J, with 11 bases in the middle. This CDR3 spans 14 amino acids. CDR1 and CDR2 (germline): SGHAT, FQNNGV.

V and J are TRBV28 and TRBJ1-5, with D tentatively TRBD1 (5 bases). V lost 6 bases, J lost 4 bases, and 13 bases lay in between. CDR1 and CDR2 (germline): MDHEN, SYDVKM. The CDR3 is 14 residues long. The CDR3 sequence: CASRLGHINQPQHF. CDR3 in DNA: TGTGCCAGCAGACTTGGACACATTAATCAGCCCCAGCATTTT.

The V gene is TRBV30, the J gene TRBJ2-5, with 7 bases identical to TRBD1. The germline V gene encodes CDR1 GTSNPN and CDR2 SVGIG (reference sequence). This CDR3 has 14 amino acids. Trimming removed 4 bases from V and 5 bases from J; junction bases left unmatched: 10. The CDR3 here is CAWIRDSGSETQYF. Written as DNA, the CDR3 is TGTGCCTGGATACGGGACAGCGGCTCTGAGACCCAGTACTTC.

This chain uses TRBV5-1 with TRBJ1-2; D remains ambiguous. The germline V and J ends were trimmed by 5 bases and 5 bases, with 13 bases remaining between them. In germline, CDR1 is SGHRS, CDR2 YFSETQ. The CDR3 contains 13 residues. Here the CDR3 DNA reads TGCGCCAGCAGTCCGCTTAAAGGTTATGGCTACACCTTC. It is translated as CASSPLKGYGYTF.

This chain joins TRBV29-1 and TRBJ2-3, with 7 nucleotides matching TRBD1. V was pared by 0 bases and J by 1 base, with 7 bases of the junction left unmatched. The CDR3 is 16 amino acids. CDR1 and CDR2 (germline): SQVTM, ANQGSEA. DNA for the CDR3: TGCAGCGTTGAAGAATTTAGGGGGCGAGGCACAGATACGCAGTATTTT. Encoded protein: CSVEEFRGRGTDTQYF.

The rearrangement joins TRBV5-4 to TRBJ1-2; 9 nucleotides match TRBD1. Per germline, CDR1 SGHNT and CDR2 YYREEE (reference sequence). The junction had 7 bases not matched to a gene; V was cut back by 2 bases and J by 8 bases. The CDR3 has 14 residues. CDR3 amino acids: CASSFFGDRAGYTF. The CDR3 nucleotides read TGTGCCAGCAGCTTTTTCGGGGACAGGGCCGGCTACACCTTC.

This chain links TRBV4-3 with TRBJ2-3; 8 positions agree with TRBD2. The CDR3 is 17 amino acids. CDR1 is LGHNA and CDR2 is YSLEER in the germline V gene. J gave up 2 bases and V 3 bases, and 10 bases lay outside the gene matches. CDR3 DNA sequence: TGCGCCAGCAGCCACCTCTCAAGCGGGAGAATCACAGATACGCAGTATTTT. It encodes CASSHLSSGRITDTQYF.

The chain employs TRBV15 and TRBJ2-7; 12 bases match TRBD2. The V gene's germline CDR1 is LNHNV and CDR2 YYDKDF (reference sequence). The CDR3 spans 18 residues. V lost 4 bases, J lost 6 bases, and 16 bases stayed unmatched. CDR3 sequence reads: CATSTQGLAGRTITEQYF. CDR3 DNA: TGTGCCACCAGCACCCAGGGACTAGCGGGCCGGACGATTACCGAGCAGTACTTC.

This chain connects TRBV7-2 to TRBJ1-3, with 7 nucleotides matching TRBD1. The CDR3 runs to 18 residues. The ends lost 2 bases at V and 0 bases at J; junction bases unmatched: 10. Germline CDR1 reads SGHTA; CDR2 reads FQGNSA. CDR3 nucleotide sequence: TGTGCCAGCAGCTTAATTCTCCAGGGGGTCGTCTCTGGAAACACCATATATTTT. This gives the protein CASSLILQGVVSGNTIYF.

For the CDR3, the DNA is TGTGCCAGCAGTTTTGGAGAACAGTCCGAAGCTTTCTTT. It yields the protein CASSFGEQSEAFF. V is TRBV28 and J is TRBJ1-1; D not certain. Deletions cut 3 bases from V and 8 bases from J, with 13 bases between. The germline V gene has CDR1 MDHEN and CDR2 SYDVKM. The CDR3 consists of 13 residues.

V usage is TRBV28 and J usage is TRBJ2-7; possibly TRBD1 or TRBD2 for D (6 bases each). From germline, CDR1 is MDHEN and CDR2 SYDVKM. The V end lost 2 bases, the J end lost 3 bases, and 17 bases lay between the germline ends. The CDR3 has 16 residues. The CDR3 sequence: CASSLGRQAGRYEQYF. CDR3 bases: TGTGCCAGCAGTTTAGGAAGACAGGCGGGGCGCTACGAGCAGTACTTC.